The rows below give T cell receptor beta chains drawn from one sample of a study of shared clonotypes between healthy human individuals. The method was immunoSEQ multiplex PCR; TCRdb's version includes in-frame clones alone and lacks a portion of them. The top ten hold about 51% of the sample, which has about 79,000 clones, about 65% seen once. The sample taken for sequencing was memory CD8+ T cells sorted from blood. The source is a man aged 25-45 years in good health. CDR3s include the opening cysteine and the closing phenylalanine or tryptophan. A D gene is named only where the DNA matches it firmly. Not every row has a clone size; where given, it reads once, few, many or a size class.

J gene,clone size,D gene,V gene,CDR3 protein,CDR3 DNA
TRBJ2-1,many,-,TRBV11-2,CASVDGASSYNEQFF,TGTGCCAGCGTGGACGGGGCCAGCTCCTACAATGAGCAGTTCTTC
TRBJ2-1,-,TRBD2,TRBV11-2,CASSLEGAGVVYEQFF,TGTGCCAGCAGCTTAGAAGGAGCGGGAGTTGTATATGAGCAGTTCTTC
TRBJ2-1,-,TRBD2,TRBV15,CATMNGGTENEQFF,TGTGCCACCATGAACGGGGGGACCGAAAATGAGCAGTTCTTC
TRBJ2-3,once,TRBD1,TRBV28,CASSSGTGRTDTQYF,TGTGCCAGCAGTTCCGGGACAGGGCGCACAGATACGCAGTATTTT
TRBJ2-7,-,-,TRBV28,CASSGTGRTSYEQYF,TGTGCCAGCAGCGGTACAGGGAGAACAAGCTACGAGCAGTACTTC
TRBJ1-1,once,TRBD1,TRBV18,CASSPRVIGQGRDTEAFF,TGTGCCAGCTCACCACGCGTTATAGGACAGGGGAGAGACACTGAAGCTTTCTTT
TRBJ2-4,-,-,TRBV29-1,CSVGVRVQYF,TGCAGCGTTGGGGTCCGGGTTCAGTACTTC
TRBJ2-7,once,-,TRBV28,CASADHSYEQYF,TGTGCCAGCGCAGATCACTCCTACGAGCAGTACTTC
TRBJ2-1,-,TRBD1,TRBV6-4,CASSDTGTGGYEQFF,TGTGCCAGCAGTGACACCGGGACAGGGGGCTATGAGCAGTTCTTC
TRBJ2-2,-,-,TRBV21-1,CASSSGQGTGELFF,TGTGCCAGCAGCAGTGGACAGGGGACCGGGGAGCTGTTTTTT
TRBJ2-1,-,-,TRBV5-1,CASSLRGGANNEQFF,TGCGCCAGCAGCCTGAGAGGGGGTGCAAACAATGAGCAGTTCTTC
TRBJ2-1,-,-,TRBV9,CASSVRLVNEQFF,TGTGCCAGCAGCGTGAGACTAGTCAATGAGCAGTTCTTC
TRBJ1-5,-,-,TRBV4-1,CASSQDGGVGQPQHF,TGCGCCAGCAGCCAAGATGGCGGGGTTGGTCAGCCCCAGCATTTT
TRBJ2-1,-,-,TRBV28,CASSYPGPYNEQFF,TGTGCCAGCAGTTATCCGGGACCCTACAATGAGCAGTTCTTC
TRBJ1-2,-,-,TRBV5-6,CASSLVSGGGYTF,TGTGCCAGCAGCTTGGTCTCCGGGGGTGGCTACACCTTC
TRBJ2-7,-,-,TRBV6-6,CASSYATTYEQYF,TGTGCCAGCAGTTACGCAACCACCTACGAGCAGTACTTC
TRBJ1-4,-,-,TRBV5-4,CASKETVTNEKLFF,TGTGCCAGCAAGGAGACAGTAACTAATGAAAAACTGTTTTTT
TRBJ1-1,-,-,TRBV19,CASSISSAGSTEAFF,TGTGCCAGTAGTATCTCCTCCGCGGGGAGCACTGAAGCTTTCTTT
TRBJ2-1,once,-,TRBV7-8,CASSLSSSSYNEQFF,TGTGCCAGCAGCCTTTCCTCCAGCTCCTACAATGAGCAGTTCTTC
TRBJ2-7,-,-,TRBV5-5,CASSGGTAYEQYF,TGTGCCAGCAGTGGCGGGACGGCCTACGAGCAGTACTTC
TRBJ2-7,many,-,TRBV4-2,CASSQGATGPYEQYF,TGTGCCAGCAGCCAAGGCGCGACAGGCCCCTACGAGCAGTACTTC
TRBJ2-7,-,TRBD1,TRBV5-1,CASGPGDSSYEQYF,TGCGCCAGCGGTCCAGGGGACAGCTCCTACGAGCAGTACTTC
TRBJ2-1,-,-,TRBV6-5,CASSVGPVLYNEQFF,TGTGCCAGCAGCGTGGGTCCCGTTTTATACAATGAGCAGTTCTTC
TRBJ2-7,-,-,TRBV28,CASSLLNGQSPYEQYF,TGTGCCAGCAGTTTGTTAAACGGCCAATCGCCCTACGAGCAGTACTTC
TRBJ2-1,-,-,TRBV5-1,CASSLSQNSYNEQFF,TGCGCCAGCAGCTTGAGCCAAAACTCCTACAATGAGCAGTTCTTC
TRBJ2-1,-,TRBD2,TRBV5-8,CASSLGLVEQFF,TGTGCCAGCAGCTTAGGACTAGTCGAGCAGTTCTTC
TRBJ2-7,-,TRBD2,TRBV2,CASSERWGLGGPAYEQYF,TGTGCCAGCAGTGAAAGGTGGGGACTAGGCGGACCTGCCTACGAGCAGTACTTC
TRBJ2-3,few,-,TRBV27,CASSLSPTPDTQYF,TGTGCCAGCAGTTTATCCCCAACCCCAGATACGCAGTATTTT
TRBJ2-1,-,-,TRBV19,CASSILPLRDEQFF,TGTGCCAGTAGTATTCTACCCCTAAGGGATGAGCAGTTCTTC
TRBJ2-7,-,TRBD2,TRBV14,CASRRAGSSFYEQYF,TGTGCCAGCAGGAGAGCGGGAAGCTCATTTTACGAGCAGTACTTC
TRBJ2-7,-,-,TRBV28,CASSHISYEQYF,TGTGCCAGCAGTCACATCTCCTACGAGCAGTACTTC
TRBJ2-7,many,-,TRBV6-6,CASRDVAYEQYF,TGTGCCAGCCGGGACGTCGCCTACGAGCAGTACTTC
TRBJ2-1,once,TRBD2,TRBV6-4,CASSTGTSGSSGQFF,TGTGCCAGCAGTACCGGGACTAGCGGGAGTTCTGGGCAGTTCTTC
TRBJ1-2,few,TRBD1,TRBV7-2,CASSLDIGTGRFYGYTF,TGTGCCAGCAGCTTAGACATAGGGACAGGGAGGTTCTATGGCTACACCTTC
TRBJ2-7,few,TRBD2,TRBV19,CASSRLADSYEQYF,TGTGCCAGTAGCCGACTAGCGGACAGCTACGAGCAGTACTTC
TRBJ2-1,-,-,TRBV5-1,CASSDQGGAYNEQFF,TGCGCCAGCAGCGACCAGGGGGGAGCCTACAATGAGCAGTTCTTC
TRBJ1-1,-,-,TRBV1,CTSSQDDRDARNTEAFF,TGCACCAGCAGCCAAGATGACAGGGATGCCAGAAACACTGAAGCTTTCTTT
TRBJ2-7,-,TRBD2,TRBV28,CASSLLGLAAYEQYF,TGTGCCAGCAGTTTGCTAGGACTAGCAGCCTACGAGCAGTACTTC
TRBJ2-7,few,TRBD2,TRBV28,CASLSRLAGVYEQYF,TGTGCCAGCCTTTCAAGACTAGCGGGAGTATACGAGCAGTACTTC
TRBJ1-1,-,-,TRBV7-3,CASSPKVQGRGNEAFF,TGTGCCAGCAGCCCCAAGGTTCAGGGGAGAGGAAATGAAGCTTTCTTT
TRBJ2-1,-,-,TRBV29-1,CSVDSGYNEQFF,TGCAGCGTTGATAGTGGCTACAATGAGCAGTTCTTC